This section outlines one T cell receptor beta chain sequence together with its context. The clone's antigen remains unknown. No base quality values were provided; no much bigger clone lies one nucleotide off. The data belong to a study of OX40 agonist ivuxolimab in advanced cancers. Study-level background: Ivuxolimab, which targeted the costimulatory receptor OX40 (CD134), was an agonistic, fully human IgG2 monoclonal antibody. Intravenous ivuxolimab was administered to patients every 2 weeks at six dose levels: 0.01, 0.1, 0.3, 1.5, 3 and 10 mg/kg. Of the approximately 53 patients in dose escalation, some 20 had hepatocellular carcinoma, around 15 had melanoma, 9 had renal cell carcinoma and 9 had head and neck cancer. In the dose-escalation cohort, about four fifths of patients were male, and the mean age was roughly 60 years with a range of roughly 23 to 90. Prior anti-PD-1, anti-PD-L1 or anti-CTLA-4 therapy was permitted, and roughly two fifths of dose-escalation patients had received checkpoint inhibitors. Partial responses occurred in three dose-escalation patients, of whom one had hepatocellular carcinoma and two had cutaneous melanoma. Peripheral TCRbeta sequencing was intended to test whether TCR sequence diversity was altered and clonal T-cell expansion was caused by ivuxolimab. The paper reports the monotherapy dose-escalation portion (N of about 50 patients) of the phase I ivuxolimab trial.

Beyond this particular receptor, the publication reports: Low levels of normalized T-cell clonal expansion were also seen in some patients who did not respond. Clonal expansion of both CD4+ and CD8+ blood T cells was observed from baseline to week 6 at doses 0.1 to 3.0 mg/kg. The antigen specificity of the clonally expanded peripheral T cells was not determined. In the 0.1-3.0 mg/kg groups, partial responders had among the lowest normalized peripheral clonal expansion, particularly in CD8+ T cells. After ivuxolimab, CD8+ T cells had more expanded clones than CD4+ T cells on average.

The trial excluded patients who had a history of autoimmune disease or who were on systemic immunosuppression. Peripheral blood for TCR sequencing was drawn from every dose cohort at baseline, at cycle 4 day 1 and at cycle 7 day 1. Samples were obtained from an open-label, multicenter, first-in-human phase I dose-escalation trial of ivuxolimab. Adults with locally advanced or metastatic head and neck squamous cell, hepatocellular, melanoma or renal cell carcinoma were enrolled in the trial. Before TCR sequencing, CD4+ and CD8+ T cells were separately sorted from peripheral blood. From a lookup of the germline V gene (reference sequence), CDR1 and CDR2 are MNHNY and SVGAGI. The CDR3 runs 15 amino acids, cysteine and phenylalanine included. Only the CDR3 part of the read is kept: 45 bases, read in frame from the first base. Here V drops 7 bases and J drops 4 bases, and the junction holds 10 bases not matched to any gene.

To sequence the TCRbeta CDR3 region, genomic DNA was isolated from the sorted cells. The immunoSEQ Assay was used for sequencing of TCRbeta CDR3 regions. TCRdb took this table from immuneACCESS and kept in-frame rearrangements with V and J called. Such tables lack part of the clones; where checked against another copy, unresolved V genes explain under half of the gap, and the rest is unexplained. The sample records about 95,000 clones, 80% to 90% of which are singletons. The ten largest clones represent about 0.31% of the sample. The sequence is built from TRBV6-6 and TRBJ1-5, and 7 bases in between align with TRBD1. The sequence derives from an adult with an advanced solid tumor such as melanoma, head and neck, liver or kidney cancer. Sequenced material: CD4+ or CD8+ T cells sorted from blood, taken in a trial of the OX40 agonist ivuxolimab. The CDR3 in this case is CASNRRDSNNQPQHF. The base sequence is TGTGCCAGCAATCGAAGGGACAGTAATAATCAGCCCCAGCATTTT.